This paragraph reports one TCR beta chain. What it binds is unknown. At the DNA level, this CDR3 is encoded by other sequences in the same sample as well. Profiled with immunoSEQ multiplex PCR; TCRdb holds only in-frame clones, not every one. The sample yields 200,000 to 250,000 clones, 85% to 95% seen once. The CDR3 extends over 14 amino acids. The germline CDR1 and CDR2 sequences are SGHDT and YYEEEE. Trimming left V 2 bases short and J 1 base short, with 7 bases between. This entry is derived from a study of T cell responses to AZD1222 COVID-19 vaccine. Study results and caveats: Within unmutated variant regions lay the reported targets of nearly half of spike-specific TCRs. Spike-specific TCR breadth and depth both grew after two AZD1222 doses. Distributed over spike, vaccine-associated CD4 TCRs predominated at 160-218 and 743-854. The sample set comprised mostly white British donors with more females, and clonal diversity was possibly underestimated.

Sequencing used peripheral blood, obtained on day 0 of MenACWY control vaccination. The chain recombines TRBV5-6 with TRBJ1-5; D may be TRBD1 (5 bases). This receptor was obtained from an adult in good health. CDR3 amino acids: CASSFWGSNQPQHF. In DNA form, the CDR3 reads TGTGCCAGCAGCTTTTGGGGGAGCAATCAGCCCCAGCATTTT.